This paragraph covers one T cell receptor beta chain sequence. How the authors handled the data: Counts of nucleated cells, estimated from reference gene primer amplification, were obtained. The data were produced by immunoSEQ multiplex PCR, yet TCRdb's version contains in-frame clones alone and is incomplete. The V and J calls and clone size come from that table; D and trimming were worked out from the DNA. The table has hundreds of thousands of clones, approximately 90% seen once. This sample stems from a study of blood T cell repertoires in COVID-19. The overall study: Spain, Italy and the United States supplied samples that represented acute and convalescent COVID-19. PBMCs, B-cell-depleted T cells, or T cells were the source of the cDNA or gDNA that made up the material.

Patients from Seattle were sampled longitudinally, starting during active infection. Germline loops: CDR1 LGHNT, CDR2 FRNRAP. Deletions cut 3 bases from V and 1 base from J, with 16 bases between. There are 17 residues in the CDR3. This sequence was found in a man between 18 and 35 years old with COVID-19, enrolled during active disease. This chain links TRBV12-5 with TRBJ2-1; D perhaps matches TRBD2 (6 bases). The source material was peripheral blood. CDR3 in amino acids: CASGFGPGGKSYNEQFF. CDR3 nucleotides: TGTGCTAGTGGTTTTGGACCGGGCGGGAAATCCTACAATGAGCAGTTCTTC. The full variable domain, its missing parts supplied by reference TRBV12-5 and TRBJ2-1, is DARVTQTPRHKVTEMGQEVTMRCQPILGHNTVFWYRQTMMQGLELLAYFRNRAPLDDSGMPKDRFSAEMPDATLATLKIQPSEPRDSAVYFCASGFGPGGKSYNEQFFGPGTRLTVL.